This TCR beta chain was obtained from a study of OX40 agonist ivuxolimab in advanced cancers. On the study more broadly: At 0.01 to 10 mg/kg, ivuxolimab was administered intravenously to patients every 2 weeks. Males comprised around 80% of the group, whose mean age was approximately 60 years (range about 20 to 85). Partial responses were achieved by three patients, of whom one had hepatocellular carcinoma and two had cutaneous melanoma.

With baseline, cycle 4 day 1, and cycle 7 day 1 as timepoints, blood was sampled. The CDR3 has 16 amino acids. CDR1 MNHEY and CDR2 SMNVEV come from the germline V gene (reference sequence). V dropped 6 bases and J dropped 0; count of bases not matched to a gene: 9. This clone has a handful of counts. Sequencing used immunoSEQ multiplex PCR; TCRdb keeps in-frame clones, though not all of them. This sample has about 53,000 clones, with around 82% found just once. The sequencing used CD4+ or CD8+ T cells sorted from blood, collected in a trial of the OX40 agonist ivuxolimab. The V and J genes are TRBV27 and TRBJ1-1, with TRBD1 matching over 8 bases. This clonotype was sampled from an adult with an advanced solid tumor such as melanoma, head and neck, liver or kidney cancer. The CDR3 nucleotides read TGTGCCAGCAGACTCACAGGGGGGACCATGAACACTGAAGCTTTCTTT. Protein product: CASRLTGGTMNTEAFF.